The 28 T cell receptor beta chains listed next were all sequenced from one sample in a study of cytomegalovirus exposure and HLA in healthy donors. Primers: 60 Vbeta forward and 13 Jbeta reverse. Only in-frame clones appear in the TCRdb table, and some are missing; sequencing was by immunoSEQ multiplex PCR. The sample includes around 200,000 clones, approximately 85% seen only once; the top ten take roughly 0.8%. Sequenced input: PBMCs. The receptor set was obtained from a woman aged 18-35 years in good health and CMV-seronegative.

This chain uses TRBV30 with TRBJ2-1, with D maybe TRBD2 (6 bases). Germline-derived CDR1 and CDR2 are GTSNPN and SVGIG (reference sequence). This CDR3 spans 13 amino acids. Trimming took 7 bases from V and 1 from J, leaving 11 bases between them. CDR3 DNA sequence: TGTGCCTCTTCCGGGACTTCCTACAATGAGCAGTTCTTC. Translation gives CASSGTSYNEQFF.

This rearrangement joins TRBV28 to TRBJ1-4, with TRBD1 identical over 11 bases. Germline lookup yields CDR1 MDHEN and CDR2 SYDVKM. This CDR3 spans 15 amino acids. Unmatched junction bases numbered 7, after V lost 5 bases and J lost 8 bases. The CDR3 sequence is CASSLNRDRGEKLFF. The CDR3 bases are TGTGCCAGCAGTCTTAACCGGGACAGGGGGGAAAAACTGTTTTTT.

The V gene is TRBV7-3, the J gene TRBJ2-3; 10 bases are a match to TRBD2. Per the germline V gene, CDR1 is SGHTA and CDR2 is FQGTGA. Losses at the gene ends were 1 base for V and 6 bases for J; bases not matched to a gene: 16. The CDR3 has 19 residues. CDR3 coding DNA: TGTGCCAGCAGCTTAAGATCTGGTGGGGGTCTAGCGGGAGACGATACGCAGTATTTT. Protein product: CASSLRSGGGLAGDDTQYF. Full variable domain (missing parts from reference TRBV7-3 and TRBJ2-3): GAGVSQTPSNKVTEKGKYVELRCDPISGHTALYWYRQSLGQGPEFLIYFQGTGAADDSGLPNDRFFAVRPEGSVSTLKIQRTERGDSAVYLCASSLRSGGGLAGDDTQYFGPGTRLTVL.

This chain connects TRBV7-3 to TRBJ2-3; 14 nucleotides match TRBD2. This CDR3 is built from 16 residues. Per the germline V gene, CDR1 is SGHTA and CDR2 is FQGTGA. Trimming cost V 5 bases and J 5 bases; bases outside gene matches: 6. The CDR3 region has the DNA TGTGCCAGCAGCCGGCCGGGACTAGCGGGAGTAGATACGCAGTATTTT. Translating it yields CASSRPGLAGVDTQYF.

The chain combines TRBV9 with TRBJ2-1, with 7 bases lining up with TRBD2. Germline V CDR1 and CDR2: SGDLS, YYNGEE. This CDR3 comprises 15 residues. J was trimmed by 8 bases and V by 0 bases; bases with no gene match: 8. CDR3 protein: CASSVEGQRGDEQFF. The CDR3 DNA reads as TGTGCCAGCAGCGTAGAGGGGCAGCGGGGAGATGAGCAGTTCTTC.

The chain links TRBV11-3 to TRBJ2-2; the match to TRBD1 covers 9 bases. CDR3 length: 15 amino acids. Germline loops: CDR1 SGHNT, CDR2 YENEEA. V trimming: 6 bases; J trimming: 6 bases; junction bases outside the gene matches: 8. The CDR3 region has the DNA TGTGCCAGCAGTCGAACAGGGGGCGCCCCCGGGGAGCTGTTTTTT. Translating gives CASSRTGGAPGELFF.

This chain uses TRBV5-1 with TRBJ2-4, with D perhaps matching TRBD1 (6 bases). The CDR3 contains 13 residues. Germline-derived CDR1 and CDR2 are SGHRS and YFSETQ. V gave up 0 bases and J gave up 11 bases, with 12 bases separating them. DNA for the CDR3: TGCGCCAGCAGCTTGGTACAGGGTACAGTTCAGTACTTC. It is translated as CASSLVQGTVQYF.

The chain couples TRBV6-1 to TRBJ1-6; no clear D gene. The CDR3 is made up of 14 amino acids. The germline V gene encodes CDR1 MNHNS and CDR2 SASEGT. The V end lost 6 bases, the J end lost 3 bases, and 9 bases lay between the germline ends. The CDR3, as DNA: TGTGCCAGCAGAACGGGGTACTATAATTCACCCCTCCACTTT. Amino acids: CASRTGYYNSPLHF.

A few counts support this clone. The V gene is TRBV25-1, the J gene TRBJ1-2; 9 bases map to TRBD1. CDR3 length: 13 amino acids. V shed 8 bases, J shed 8 bases, and the junction held 9 bases outside the gene matches. The germline CDR1 and CDR2 sequences are MGHDK and SYGVNS. CDR3 DNA sequence: TGTGCCAGCTCCAAGGGACAGGGAGGCGGCTACACCTTC. Amino acid sequence: CASSKGQGGGYTF.

The CDR3 region has the DNA TGTGCCAGCAGCTTGGTCCTTGAGGGCCACAATGAGCAGTTCTTC. Its protein is CASSLVLEGHNEQFF. The chain has TRBV5-4 and TRBJ2-1, with D perhaps TRBD2 (5 bases). Trimming cost V 0 bases and J 5 bases, with 12 bases left between them. Germline V gives CDR1 SGHNT, CDR2 YYREEE (reference sequence). This CDR3 spans 15 amino acids. The full variable domain, rest sourced from reference TRBV5-4 and TRBJ2-1, is ETGVTQSPTHLIKTRGQQVTLRCSSQSGHNTVSWYQQALGQGPQFIFQYYREEENGRGNFPPRFSGLQFPNYSSELNVNALELDDSALYLCASSLVLEGHNEQFFGPGTRLTVL.

This clone was detected only a few times. The rearrangement links TRBV7-8 to TRBJ2-1; 9 nucleotides align to TRBD1. After removal of 4 bases from V and 4 bases from J, the junction contained 2 bases not matched to a gene. In germline, CDR1 is SGHVS, CDR2 FQNEAQ. The CDR3 runs to 14 residues. In nucleotides, the CDR3 is TGTGCCAGCAGCTCCGGGACAGGGTACAATGAGCAGTTCTTC. Protein sequence: CASSSGTGYNEQFF. The variable domain in full, completed from reference TRBV7-8 and TRBJ2-1, reads GAGVSQSPRYKVAKRGQDVALRCDPISGHVSLFWYQQALGQGPEFLTYFQNEAQLDKSGLPSDRFFAERPEGSVSTLKIQRTQQEDSAVYLCASSSGTGYNEQFFGPGTRLTVL.

The genes are TRBV6-6 and TRBJ2-5; 8 positions agree with TRBD2. Germline CDR1 and CDR2: MNHNY and SVGAGI (reference sequence). J gave up 5 bases and V 7 bases, and 12 bases lay outside the gene matches. CDR3 length: 15 amino acids. DNA of the CDR3: TGTGCCAGCAATACATGGGCGGGAGGACCGGAGACCCAGTACTTC. This encodes CASNTWAGGPETQYF.

This rearrangement joins TRBV6-4 to TRBJ1-2; D is unclear. The germline V gene has CDR1 MRHNA and CDR2 SNTAGT. This CDR3 contains 14 residues. V was clipped by 6 bases and J by 4 bases, with 15 bases between them. CDR3 region: CASSPGLGSYGYTF. The CDR3 DNA sequence: TGTGCCAGCAGCCCGGGGTTAGGGAGCTATGGCTACACCTTC.

This clone showed up just a few times. The rearrangement joins TRBV2 to TRBJ2-1; 8 positions agree with TRBD2. Unmatched junction bases numbered 2, after V lost 6 bases and J lost 4 bases. There are 13 residues in the CDR3. CDR1 and CDR2 (germline): SNHLY, FYNNEI. The CDR3 region has the DNA TGTGCCAGCAGACTAGCGGATTACAATGAGCAGTTCTTC. It specifies CASRLADYNEQFF.

This sequence joins TRBV7-8 and TRBJ1-5; TRBD1 aligns across 12 bases. J was trimmed by 10 bases and V by 5 bases; bases with no gene match: 6. Germline values: CDR1 SGHVS, CDR2 FQNEAQ. The CDR3 loop spans 14 amino acids. DNA for the CDR3: TGTGCCAGCAGCCCGGGGACAGGGGGCTATCCCCAGCATTTT. Protein product: CASSPGTGGYPQHF.

The J gene is TRBJ2-5, the V gene TRBV7-9; D possibly corresponds to TRBD2 (6 bases). This CDR3 contains 14 residues. Germline V gene sequence: CDR1 SEHNR, CDR2 FQNEAQ (reference sequence). The V and J ends lost 4 bases and 1 base respectively, with 10 bases between them. The CDR3 DNA follows: TGTGCCAGCAGCTCCGCGGGATTCCAAGAGACCCAGTACTTC. This encodes CASSSAGFQETQYF. The whole variable domain, remainder taken from reference TRBV7-9 and TRBJ2-5, is DTGVSQNPRHKITKRGQNVTFRCDPISEHNRLYWYRQTLGQGPEFLTYFQNEAQLEKSRLLSDRFSAERPKGSFSTLEIQRTEQGDSAMYLCASSSAGFQETQYFGPGTRLLVL.

The V call is TRBV27, the J call TRBJ2-7; a weak D match, TRBD1 (6 bases). Germline V lookup: CDR1 MNHEY, CDR2 SMNVEV (reference sequence). The V gene lost 4 bases and the J gene lost 5 bases, with 12 bases spanning the gap. This CDR3 region has 13 residues. CDR3 coding DNA: TGTGCCAGCAGTTCCCAGGGGTCCGACGAGCAGTACTTC. It is translated as CASSSQGSDEQYF.

This clone was detected a few times. The chain recombines TRBV2 with TRBJ2-2; TRBD2 matches 11 bases. Trimming at V came to 6 bases and at J to 6 bases, leaving 3 bases not matched to a gene. The CDR3 has 14 amino acids. Germline-derived CDR1 and CDR2 are SNHLY and FYNNEI. CDR3 region: CASSALAGAGELFF. The CDR3 coding sequence is TGTGCCAGCAGCGCACTAGCGGGGGCCGGGGAGCTGTTTTTT.

The rearrangement links TRBV6-5 to TRBJ2-1; no definite D call. Trimming cost V 2 bases and J 4 bases, with 9 bases left between them. Germline CDR1 is MNHEY and CDR2 is SVGAGI. The CDR3 totals 14 residues. The CDR3, as DNA: TGTGCCAGCAGTTACGGTGGCAGTTACAATGAGCAGTTCTTC. It specifies CASSYGGSYNEQFF.

The chain uses TRBV25-1 and TRBJ2-5; perhaps TRBD1 as D (5 bases). Germline-derived CDR1 and CDR2 are MGHDK and SYGVNS. CDR3 length: 11 residues. Deletions cut 7 bases from V and 4 bases from J, with 7 bases between. The CDR3 bases are TGTGCCAGCACCCAGGGAGAGACCCAGTACTTC. Its translation is CASTQGETQYF.

The V call is TRBV6-1, the J call TRBJ1-4; D call uncertain. This CDR3 is built from 15 residues. Germline V gene data show CDR1 as MNHNS and CDR2 as SASEGT. V lost 0 bases to trimming and J lost 8 bases, with 13 bases between them. This chain's CDR3 is CASSEATAPGEKLFF. DNA of the CDR3: TGTGCCAGCAGTGAAGCAACAGCACCGGGGGAAAAACTGTTTTTT.

This clone is categorized as medium-sized (0.01 to 0.1%). This chain connects TRBV6-4 to TRBJ1-1; a possible D gene is TRBD1 (5 bases). The CDR3 is 13 amino acids. Trimming took 11 bases from V and 0 from J, leaving 13 bases between them. Germline assignment: CDR1 MRHNA and CDR2 SNTAGT. CDR3 loop: CAFTGVLNTEAFF. The CDR3 DNA sequence: TGTGCCTTTACAGGCGTGTTGAACACTGAAGCTTTCTTT.

This chain connects TRBV19 to TRBJ2-1, with 7 bases identical to TRBD1. The CDR3 extends over 13 amino acids. Germline CDR1 LNHDA, CDR2 SQIVND (reference sequence). Germline trimming cut 6 bases from V and 5 bases from J; bases unmatched to any gene: 4. CDR3 DNA sequence: TGTGCCAGTAGCATGGGACAGAACAATGAGCAGTTCTTC. Translating it yields CASSMGQNNEQFF.

The genes are TRBV2 and TRBJ1-5; tentative D call: TRBD1 (6 bases). The CDR3 has 13 amino acids. V lost 7 bases and J 7 bases, leaving 14 bases between the germline ends. CDR1 and CDR2 (germline): SNHLY, FYNNEI. The CDR3 loop reads CASTVQGGQPQHF. DNA for the CDR3: TGTGCCAGCACCGTACAGGGCGGACAGCCCCAGCATTTT. Full variable domain (outside the CDR3, taken from reference TRBV2 and TRBJ1-5): EPEVTQTPSHQVTQMGQEVILRCVPISNHLYFYWYRQILGQKVEFLVSFYNNEISEKSEIFDDQFSVERPDGSNFTLKIRSTKLEDSAMYFCASTVQGGQPQHFGDGTRLSIL.

The chain carries TRBV28 and TRBJ1-4, with 10 positions matching TRBD1. This CDR3 region has 15 residues. CDR1 MDHEN and CDR2 SYDVKM come from the germline V gene. The J segment lost 5 bases and the V segment lost 6 bases, leaving 6 bases of the junction unmatched. The CDR3 region has the DNA TGTGCCAGCAGCCTCCCGGGACAGGGGAATGAAAAACTGTTTTTT. It is translated as CASSLPGQGNEKLFF.

In its sample, this clone was seen once. The chain employs TRBV18 and TRBJ1-2; D gene unclear. CDR3 length: 14 amino acids. Germline loops: CDR1 KGHSH, CDR2 LQKENI. The germline V and J ends were trimmed by 3 bases and 5 bases, with 13 bases remaining between them. CDR3 DNA: TGTGCCAGCTCACCCCCTACGAGGGAGTATGGCTACACCTTC. It is translated as CASSPPTREYGYTF.

Turning to this clone: At one end the junction does not follow the germline gene, possibly because of a read error. Other DNA sequences in the same sample also yield this CDR3. This sequence joins TRBV25-1 and TRBJ1-2, with 9 bases matching TRBD1. Germline V gene lookup returns CDR1 MGHDK and CDR2 SYGVNS. The length of the CDR3 is 18 residues. This CDR3 is CASSESTGRTGAIYGYTF. For the CDR3, the DNA is TGTGCTAGCAGTGAATCCACCGGCCGGACAGGGGCAATCTATGGCTACACCTTC.

As DNA, the CDR3 is TGTGCCAGCGGCCCTCGCGGGCCCCAGCATTTT. Amino acids: CASGPRGPQHF. This chain connects TRBV28 to TRBJ1-5; no reliable D call. This CDR3 region has 11 residues. Germline loops: CDR1 MDHEN, CDR2 SYDVKM. V was clipped by 8 bases and J by 9 bases, with 11 bases between them.